The 9 T cell receptor beta chains listed next were all sequenced from one sample in a study of OX40 agonist ivuxolimab in advanced cancers. Libraries were prepared through the immunoSEQ multiplex PCR assay. The immuneACCESS repertoire file appears here via TCRdb, limited to in-frame rearrangements. These files lack a portion of the clones; in checked studies, under half of the deficit traces to unresolved V genes, and the cause of the others is not known. This sample holds about 77,000 clones; 87% were observed only once. The leading ten clones occupy more than 0.45% of the sample. This specimen consisted of CD4+ or CD8+ T cells sorted from blood, obtained in a trial of the OX40 agonist ivuxolimab. These receptors all come from an adult with an advanced solid tumor such as melanoma, head and neck, liver or kidney cancer.

The chain combines TRBV27 with TRBJ2-2, with TRBD2 as a possible D gene (5 bases). Germline V CDR1 and CDR2: MNHEY, SMNVEV (reference sequence). This CDR3 has 16 residues. The ends were cut back, 1 base at V and 0 bases at J, with 9 bases in the middle. CDR3 coding DNA: TGTGCCAGCAGTTTATTCGGGGTCCCGAACACCGGGGAGCTGTTTTTT. Translation gives CASSLFGVPNTGELFF.

This sequence joins TRBV6-6 and TRBJ1-1, with 7 bases that match TRBD1. The germline V gene encodes CDR1 MNHNY and CDR2 SVGAGI (reference sequence). The CDR3 sequence is 15 residues long. After removal of 4 bases from V and 5 bases from J, the junction contained 10 bases not matched to a gene. The CDR3 DNA sequence: TGTGCCAGCAGTTCCCCGACAGGGCATGGGACTGAAGCTTTCTTT. Amino acid sequence: CASSSPTGHGTEAFF.

V and J are TRBV19 and TRBJ2-1; D call uncertain. The CDR3 contains 13 residues. Germline values: CDR1 LNHDA, CDR2 SQIVND (reference sequence). With 5 bases removed from V and 5 bases from J, the gap between germline ends came to 10 bases. The CDR3 sequence: CASSATENNEQFF. CDR3 nucleotide sequence: TGTGCCAGTAGTGCGACGGAGAACAATGAGCAGTTCTTC.

V gene TRBV6-6 combines with J gene TRBJ1-2, with TRBD1 matching 7 bases. Germline values: CDR1 MNHNY, CDR2 SVGAGI (reference sequence). The CDR3 runs to 14 residues. Unmatched junction bases numbered 2, after V lost 2 bases and J lost 2 bases. CDR3 sequence (DNA): TGTGCCAGCAGTTACGGGGACAGCAACTATGGCTACACCTTC. Translating it yields CASSYGDSNYGYTF.

This chain joins TRBV2 and TRBJ1-2; 7 bases fit TRBD1. CDR3 length equals 12 residues. The junction had 5 bases not matched to a gene; V was cut back by 4 bases and J by 9 bases. Germline V gene sequence: CDR1 SNHLY, CDR2 FYNNEI. CDR3 DNA: TGTGCCAGCAGTGGACAGGGTATGCGCTACACCTTC. It yields the protein CASSGQGMRYTF. Complete variable domain (other parts from reference TRBV2 and TRBJ1-2): EPEVTQTPSHQVTQMGQEVILRCVPISNHLYFYWYRQILGQKVEFLVSFYNNEISEKSEIFDDQFSVERPDGSNFTLKIRSTKLEDSAMYFCASSGQGMRYTFGSGTRLTVV.

CDR3 sequence reads: CASSIGTSGYEQYF. CDR3 bases: TGTGCCAGCAGTATCGGGACTAGCGGTTACGAGCAGTACTTC. V and J are TRBV6-6 and TRBJ2-7, with 11 nucleotides matching TRBD2. V trimming: 5 bases; J trimming: 4 bases; junction bases outside the gene matches: 4. Germline V gene data show CDR1 as MNHNY and CDR2 as SVGAGI (reference sequence). The CDR3 sequence is 14 residues long.

This clone was observed a few times. The CDR3 loop reads CSVETEADTEAFF. Written as DNA, the CDR3 is TGCAGCGTCGAGACAGAGGCGGACACTGAAGCTTTCTTT. This chain links TRBV29-1 with TRBJ1-1; a possible D gene is TRBD1 (5 bases). Per the germline V gene, CDR1 is SQVTM and CDR2 is ANQGSEA. CDR3 length equals 13 residues. Trimming took off 6 bases at V and 3 bases at J, with 14 bases between the two ends. The full variable domain, its missing parts supplied by reference TRBV29-1 and TRBJ1-1, is SAVISQKPSRDICQRGTSLTIQCQVDSQVTMMFWYRQQPGQSLTLIATANQGSEATYESGFVIDKFPISRPNLTFSTLTVSNMSPEDSSIYLCSVETEADTEAFFGQGTRLTVV.

The chain has TRBV30 and TRBJ2-7; D not certain. CDR1 GTSNPN and CDR2 SVGIG come from the germline V gene (reference sequence). The V gene lost 4 bases and the J gene lost 6 bases, with 19 bases spanning the gap. The CDR3 is 14 amino acids. CDR3 amino acids: CAWNFFVGLSEQYF. In nucleotides, the CDR3 is TGTGCCTGGAACTTTTTCGTCGGCCTCTCCGAGCAGTACTTC.

The rearrangement links TRBV28 to TRBJ2-7; D is perhaps TRBD1 (6 bases). Germline V lookup: CDR1 MDHEN, CDR2 SYDVKM. CDR3 length: 15 amino acids. The V end lost 6 bases, the J end lost 5 bases, and 20 bases lay between the germline ends. The CDR3 bases are TGTGCCAGCAGGCTGGGGCAGGGGAGAATTCACGAGCAGTACTTC. It is translated as CASRLGQGRIHEQYF.